Each of the 5 T cell receptor beta chains below was sequenced from the same sample in a study of CD8+ T cells in alopecia areata. Treatment meaning: oral pan-JAK inhibitor, 5-10 mg twice daily. RNA was extracted and reverse transcribed into cDNA as the sequencing template. Produced via immunoSEQ multiplex PCR; TCRdb's table is partial and in-frame only. The repertoire has roughly 200,000 clones, about 55% of them found once; the top ten carry 10% to 12%. The material sequenced was CD8+ T cells sorted from blood, taken at week 24, from a patient treated with tofacitinib. Source of these receptors: a human donor with alopecia areata.

The V call is TRBV14, the J call TRBJ1-1; perhaps TRBD1 as D (5 bases). Looked up from germline, CDR1 is SGHDN and CDR2 is FVKESK. The CDR3 is 13 amino acids. Between the trimmed V and J ends, which lost 4 bases and 12 bases, there was a span of 18 bases. CDR3 coding DNA: TGTGCCAGCAGCCCAGGGTCACGAGGGGAATCTTTCTTT. Its protein is CASSPGSRGESFF.

Only one count was recorded for this clone. The chain recombines TRBV11-1 with TRBJ1-1; D is ambiguous. Trimming stripped 4 bases from V and 1 base from J, with 10 bases between. Per germline, CDR1 SGHAT and CDR2 FQDESV (reference sequence). CDR3 size: 14 residues. CDR3 amino acids: CASSSIRGNTEAFF. The DNA for the CDR3 is TGTGCCAGCAGCTCAATTCGGGGGAACACTGAAGCTTTCTTT. The variable domain in full, with the rest retrieved from reference TRBV11-1 and TRBJ1-1, is EAEVAQSPRYKITEKSQAVAFWCDPISGHATLYWYRQILGQGPELLVQFQDESVVDDSQLPKDRFSAERLKGVDSTLKIQPAELGDSAMYLCASSSIRGNTEAFFGQGTRLTVV.

This sequence joins TRBV27 and TRBJ2-1, with 7 bases lining up with TRBD1. The germline gives CDR1 MNHEY, CDR2 SMNVEV (reference sequence). J was trimmed by 4 bases and V by 6 bases; bases with no gene match: 3. The CDR3 has 13 amino acids. The CDR3 protein is CASSRDRYNEQFF. CDR3 DNA: TGTGCCAGCAGCCGGGACAGATACAATGAGCAGTTCTTC.

On this clone itself: Other DNA sequences in this specimen translate into the identical CDR3. The rearrangement joins TRBV7-9 to TRBJ1-5; 7 positions match TRBD1. The CDR3 spans 14 residues. V lost 5 bases to trimming and J lost 1 base; unmatched junction nucleotides: 2. Germline assignment: CDR1 SEHNR and CDR2 FQNEAQ (reference sequence). The CDR3 DNA is TGTGCCAGCAGCCAGGGGGGGAGCAATCAGCCCCAGCATTTT. Its translation: CASSQGGSNQPQHF.

V is TRBV6-4 and J is TRBJ2-1; unclear D gene. CDR3 size: 15 residues. The V gene lost 0 bases and the J gene lost 5 bases, with 11 bases spanning the gap. CDR1 and CDR2 (germline): MRHNA, SNTAGT. The CDR3 loop is CASSDSNGPHNEQFF. In nucleotides, the CDR3 is TGTGCCAGCAGTGACTCGAACGGGCCTCACAATGAGCAGTTCTTC.